This T cell receptor (beta chain) derives from a study of low-dose radiotherapy and immunotherapy resistance in tumors. The CDR3 is 13 amino acids. Between the trimmed V and J ends, which lost 7 bases and 0 bases, there was a span of 9 bases. Primers used for first-strand cDNA, a TRAV- and TRBV-specific set, covered both alpha and beta chains. The PCR that amplified TCRs ran for approximately 20 cycles, relying on a constant-region primer and a V-primer adapter. Each CDR3 protein gets one entry after TCRdb re-called the reads with MiXCR. The repertoire includes about 6,600 distinct CDR3 sequences, about 53% of them detected once, and 10% to 15% sits in the top ten.

This receptor was taken from a human donor with advanced metastatic prostate, ovarian, gallbladder or colorectal cancer (not recorded which). This table probably holds off-target reads from a library built for another chain. The chain combines TRBV12-3 or TRBV12-4 with TRBJ1-2; no definite D call. Written as DNA, the CDR3 is TGTGCCAGCACACTAGGAGCTAACTATGGCTACACCTTC. Its protein is CASTLGANYGYTF.